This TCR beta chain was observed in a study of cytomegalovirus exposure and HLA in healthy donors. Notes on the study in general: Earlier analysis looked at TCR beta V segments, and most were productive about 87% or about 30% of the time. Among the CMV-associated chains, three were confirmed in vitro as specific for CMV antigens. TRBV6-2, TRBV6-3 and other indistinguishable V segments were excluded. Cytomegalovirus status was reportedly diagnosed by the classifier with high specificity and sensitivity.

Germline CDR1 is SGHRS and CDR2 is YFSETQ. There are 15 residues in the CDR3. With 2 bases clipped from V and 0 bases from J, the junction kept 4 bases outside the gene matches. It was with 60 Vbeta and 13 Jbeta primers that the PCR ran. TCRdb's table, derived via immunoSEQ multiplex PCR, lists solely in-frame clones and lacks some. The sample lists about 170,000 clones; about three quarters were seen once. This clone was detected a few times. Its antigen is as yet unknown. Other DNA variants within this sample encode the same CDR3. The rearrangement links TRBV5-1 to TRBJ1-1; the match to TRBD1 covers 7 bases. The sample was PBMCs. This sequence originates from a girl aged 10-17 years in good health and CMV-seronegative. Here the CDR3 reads CASSFRQGMNTEAFF. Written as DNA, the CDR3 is TGCGCCAGCAGCTTCCGACAGGGAATGAACACTGAAGCTTTCTTT.